Included here is one T cell receptor beta chain sequence, with context. This sample stems from a study of CD8 T cells in Susac syndrome. Study details: Over five sequenced Susac syndrome patients had clinically active disease, while 8 or 9 were in remission. Patients with Susac syndrome were therapy-naive, on corticosteroids, or on intravenous immunoglobulin alone at the time that blood was drawn.

When the RNA was reverse transcribed, random hexamers were used with an input of about 0.5 to 1 ug. One entry per CDR3 protein, called by TCRdb with MiXCR from the immunoSEQ multiplex PCR reads. The repertoire includes about 85,000 distinct CDR3 sequences, about 95% of them detected once, and under 0.5% sits in the top ten. The CDR3 covers 12 residues. Germline assignment: CDR1 SGHRS and CDR2 YFSETQ. Trimming shortened V by 5 bases and J by 5 bases, and 10 bases separated the two germline ends. The sequenced sample was CD8+ T cells from PBMCs. The TCR originated in a human donor with Susac syndrome. The V call is TRBV5-1, the J call TRBJ2-5; D possibly corresponds to TRBD2 (5 bases). This CDR3 reads CASREVQETQYF. The CDR3 DNA reads as TGCGCCAGCAGGGAGGTTCAGGAGACCCAGTACTTC.